A selection of T cell receptor beta chains follows, all from one sample in a study of blood T cell repertoires in COVID-19. This table comes from immunoSEQ multiplex PCR, and its TCRdb copy is limited to in-frame clones, with some not included. The sample carries about 140,000 clones, approximately 88% recorded once. Sequencing used PBMCs or T cells enriched from blood (not recorded which). The source of these receptors is a man aged 40-55 years with acute COVID-19. Both conserved end residues are trimmed from each CDR3.

j_gene,v_gene,CDR3aa
TRBJ2-5,TRBV4-1,ASSQRLGLAGDQETQY
TRBJ1-5,TRBV19,ASKLEGAVSNQPQH
TRBJ1-5,TRBV7-8,ASSSGSRMDQPQH
TRBJ1-6,TRBV5-4,ASSNQGVASPLH
TRBJ2-3,TRBV30,AWNPGEGRTDTQY
TRBJ2-1,TRBV6-2/TRBV6-3,ASSSRGNEQF
TRBJ2-3,TRBV27,ASSFILSDTQY
TRBJ1-6,TRBV28,ASSSLTGGGDNSPLH
TRBJ1-1,TRBV7-9,ASSPGRSLNTEAF
TRBJ2-7,TRBV6-2/TRBV6-3,ASSYSSSASVSYEQY
TRBJ2-1,TRBV15,ATSVGRYDEQF
TRBJ1-4,TRBV5-4,ASSLLRGGSTNEKLF
TRBJ2-3,TRBV19,ASSPDRAADTQY
TRBJ2-1,TRBV4-3,ASSQSWTGAYEQF
TRBJ1-3,TRBV30,ASVRPGNTIY
TRBJ1-3,TRBV30,AWRTGGAGNTIY
TRBJ1-2,TRBV27,ASRTGQGSWGYT
TRBJ2-5,TRBV6-5,ASRRSTGEGFWY
TRBJ2-1,TRBV19,ASHRGELNEQF
TRBJ1-1,TRBV9,ASSPGTNMNTEAF
TRBJ2-3,TRBV9,ASSLRAGPTDTQY
TRBJ1-5,TRBV5-4,ASSLDPGQPQH
TRBJ2-3,TRBV30,AWTSGTDTQY
TRBJ1-6,TRBV6-1,ASSESEAGSLH
TRBJ2-2,TRBV28,ASSTGGEITGELF
TRBJ1-1,TRBV6-2/TRBV6-3,ASSSRGGNTEAF
TRBJ1-1,TRBV5-4,ASSLDSSNREAF
TRBJ2-3,TRBV25-1,ASRFYTDTQY
TRBJ1-1,TRBV6-6,ASSYSTGANTEAF
TRBJ2-1,TRBV4-1,ASSHASRGGYNEQF
TRBJ1-3,TRBV27,ASSSTADTYTIY
TRBJ2-7,TRBV11-3,ASSTGTGAYEQY
TRBJ2-5,TRBV28,ASRAAGRGGRTQY
TRBJ2-1,TRBV7-8,ASSPSSPRGYNEQF
TRBJ1-1,TRBV7-8,ASSLGGEANTEAF
TRBJ2-1,TRBV6-5,ASSYRETGEQF
TRBJ1-1,TRBV19,ASSMERMNTEAF
TRBJ2-2,TRBV28,ASSLRFPAGEVGELF
TRBJ2-2,TRBV9,ASSPGLESGELF
TRBJ2-7,TRBV3-1/TRBV3-2,ASSRQTSYEQY
TRBJ2-4,TRBV29-1,SVEGSGGQNIQY
TRBJ1-1,TRBV2,ASNMDRGGTEAF
TRBJ1-1,TRBV16,ASSLRGPGTEAF
TRBJ1-3,TRBV7-8,ASSPGGNTIY
TRBJ2-7,TRBV19,ATKTPSGEQY
TRBJ2-3,TRBV27,ASSLLVRNTQY
TRBJ2-1,TRBV12-3/TRBV12-4,ASSPQDEQF
TRBJ2-1,TRBV5-1,ASSWSKGLAGISSYNEQF
TRBJ1-6,TRBV4-1,ASSHAEAGDSPLH
TRBJ2-7,TRBV15,ATSSNYQYEQY